These 3 T cell receptor beta chains share one sample of origin, sequenced in a study of shared clonotypes between healthy human individuals. The method was immunoSEQ multiplex PCR; TCRdb's version includes in-frame clones alone and lacks a portion of them. There are some 2,000,000 clones in the sample; more than 90% occur only once, and roughly 0.13% lies in the top ten. Sequencing was done on a sample of naive CD4+ T cells sorted from blood. As to subset: CD45RA+ positively selected. Every receptor here comes from a man aged 18 to 29 in good health.

Of note for this clone: Other DNA sequences in this specimen translate into the identical CDR3. The CDR3 spells CASSSGGVYEQYF. In DNA form, the CDR3 reads TGTGCCAGCAGCTCCGGCGGGGTCTACGAGCAGTACTTC. This chain uses TRBV28 with TRBJ2-7; D may be TRBD2 (6 bases). Per germline, CDR1 MDHEN and CDR2 SYDVKM. V lost 6 bases and J 3 bases, leaving 12 bases between the germline ends. The CDR3 sequence is 13 residues long.

The rearrangement uses TRBV5-1 and TRBJ1-1, with TRBD1 identical over 8 bases. This CDR3 has 16 amino acids. V shed 2 bases, J shed 2 bases, and the junction held 8 bases outside the gene matches. CDR1 SGHRS and CDR2 YFSETQ come from the germline V gene. The DNA of the CDR3 is TGCGCCAGCAGCTTACGTCCCGGGACAGGAAACACTGAAGCTTTCTTT. Translated: CASSLRPGTGNTEAFF.

The chain links TRBV10-3 to TRBJ2-5; tentatively, D is TRBD2 (5 bases). Deletions cut 2 bases from V and 5 bases from J, with 18 bases between. Germline CDR1 ENHRY, CDR2 SYGVKD. The CDR3 totals 16 residues. CDR3: CAISEEGLLTGETQYF. CDR3 nucleotide sequence: TGTGCCATCAGTGAGGAAGGACTTCTAACTGGGGAGACCCAGTACTTC.